One sample yielded the 18 T cell receptor beta chains listed below, sequenced in a study of post-analysis software for immune sequencing data. Study-wide findings and caveats: Elevated frequency relative to controls characterized roughly 5 TRBV segments in patients, TRBV5-6, TRBV5-1 and TRBV20-1 among them.

cDNA libraries of TCR beta carried unique molecular identifiers. TCRdb re-analysed the PCR reads in MiXCR, keeping a single row per CDR3 protein. The table shows approximately 660,000 distinct CDR3 sequences, with about 60% occurring only once. No cognate antigen is known for these TCRs. The sequencing sample was made of blood. Receptors were obtained from a girl aged 2 to 9 with multiple sclerosis.

V gene TRBV24-1 combines with J gene TRBJ2-3; TRBD2 matches 9 bases. Germline trimming cut 5 bases from V and 4 bases from J; bases unmatched to any gene: 6. CDR1 is KGHDR, CDR2 SFDVKD, per germline. The CDR3 sequence is 15 residues long. Written as DNA, the CDR3 is TGTGCCACCAGTGGCCCGCGGGGGGGTCCAGATACGCAGTATTTT. As protein: CATSGPRGGPDTQYF.

The rearrangement joins TRBV11-2 to TRBJ2-1; no definite D call. The germline V and J ends were trimmed by 1 base and 2 bases, with 9 bases remaining between them. The CDR3 runs to 15 residues. Per germline, CDR1 SGHAT and CDR2 FQNNGV. Written as DNA, the CDR3 is TGTGCCAGCAGCTTAGCTCAGTTCCCCTACAATGAGCAGTTCTTC. Translated, it gives CASSLAQFPYNEQFF.

The gene calls are TRBV12-3 or TRBV12-4 and TRBJ1-5; 10 bases align to TRBD1. Losses at the gene ends were 5 bases for V and 9 bases for J; bases not matched to a gene: 7. The CDR3 has 14 residues. The CDR3 region has the DNA TGTGCCAGCAGTCCGGGGGACAGGGGAAGGCCCCAGCATTTT. This sequence encodes CASSPGDRGRPQHF.

The sample holds a few counts of this clonotype. The chain links TRBV2 to TRBJ2-1; 12 nucleotides align to TRBD2. The CDR3 covers 15 residues. Germline CDR1 SNHLY, CDR2 FYNNEI. Losses at the gene ends were 7 bases for V and 8 bases for J; bases not matched to a gene: 9. This CDR3 reads CASITELAGGDEQFF. The CDR3 region has the DNA TGTGCCAGCATTACGGAGCTAGCGGGAGGGGATGAGCAGTTCTTC. Supplemented by reference TRBV2 and TRBJ2-1, the full variable domain reads EPEVTQTPSHQVTQMGQEVILRCVPISNHLYFYWYRQILGQKVEFLVSFYNNEISEKSEIFDDQFSVERPDGSNFTLKIRSTKLEDSAMYFCASITELAGGDEQFFGPGTRLTVL.

The CDR3 protein is CASSLVALEAFF. CDR3 nucleotide sequence: TGTGCCAGCAGCTTAGTAGCGTTGGAAGCTTTCTTT. V and J are TRBV7-9 and TRBJ1-1; unclear D gene. V was clipped by 1 base and J by 8 bases, with 8 bases between them. The CDR3 contains 12 residues. The germline V gene encodes CDR1 SEHNR and CDR2 FQNEAQ (reference sequence).

The V gene is TRBV5-1, the J gene TRBJ2-5, with 10 bases identical to TRBD2. Germline trimming cut 2 bases from V and 3 bases from J; bases unmatched to any gene: 4. CDR1 SGHRS and CDR2 YFSETQ come from the germline V gene. The length of the CDR3 is 15 residues. The CDR3 nucleotides are TGCGCCAGCAGCTTCACTAGCGGGGCGGAAGAGACCCAGTACTTC. Protein product: CASSFTSGAEETQYF.

This clonotype was seen more than once but under ten times. The V and J genes are TRBV2 and TRBJ1-2; 9 bases fit TRBD1. The germline V gene encodes CDR1 SNHLY and CDR2 FYNNEI. V lost 7 bases to trimming and J lost 4 bases; unmatched junction nucleotides: 7. The CDR3 is 14 amino acids. As DNA, the CDR3 is TGTGCCAGCATACCCGGACAGGGGCCCTATGGCTACACCTTC. Its translation is CASIPGQGPYGYTF.

The chain has TRBV7-9 and TRBJ2-1; 8 positions agree with TRBD2. The ends lost 4 bases at V and 7 bases at J; junction bases unmatched: 12. This CDR3 contains 16 residues. Per the germline V gene, CDR1 is SEHNR and CDR2 is FQNEAQ (reference sequence). The CDR3 spells CASSYLLTSDRNEQFF. The CDR3 nucleotides read TGTGCCAGCAGCTATCTTCTGACTAGCGATAGGAATGAGCAGTTCTTC. The full variable domain, its missing parts supplied by reference TRBV7-9 and TRBJ2-1, is DTGVSQNPRHKITKRGQNVTFRCDPISEHNRLYWYRQTLGQGPEFLTYFQNEAQLEKSRLLSDRFSAERPKGSFSTLEIQRTEQGDSAMYLCASSYLLTSDRNEQFFGPGTRLTVL.

The rearrangement uses TRBV19 and TRBJ1-1; TRBD1 matches at 7 bases. This CDR3 has 13 amino acids. From germline, CDR1 is LNHDA and CDR2 SQIVND (reference sequence). V trimming: 7 bases; J trimming: 7 bases; junction bases outside the gene matches: 9. The CDR3 region is CASILTTGNEAFF. In nucleotides, the CDR3 is TGTGCCAGTATCCTTACGACAGGGAATGAAGCTTTCTTT.

V and J are TRBV14 and TRBJ2-7; 7 bases agree with TRBD1. This CDR3 contains 14 residues. With V trimmed by 5 bases and J by 2 bases, 6 bases remained unmatched. The V gene's germline CDR1 is SGHDN and CDR2 FVKESK. The CDR3 DNA sequence: TGTGCCAGCAGCATAACCGGGACAGCCTACGAGCAGTACTTC. This gives the protein CASSITGTAYEQYF.

V gene TRBV29-1 combines with J gene TRBJ2-1; D is unclear. The V end was cut by 7 bases, the J end by 2 bases, with 9 bases between. CDR3 length: 12 residues. Germline V gives CDR1 SQVTM, CDR2 ANQGSEA. The CDR3 region is CSAPFAYNEQFF. DNA for the CDR3: TGCAGCGCCCCATTTGCCTACAATGAGCAGTTCTTC.

The V and J genes are TRBV5-1 and TRBJ1-1, with D perhaps matching TRBD1 (6 bases). Germline CDR1 SGHRS, CDR2 YFSETQ. There are 14 residues in the CDR3. Trimming removed 3 bases at V and 8 bases at J, with 17 bases between. The CDR3 nucleotides are TGCGCCAGCAGCTCCCGAGGGGGATCCTCCGAAGCTTTCTTT. It specifies CASSSRGGSSEAFF.

The chain has TRBV20-1 and TRBJ1-1, with TRBD1 as a possible D gene (6 bases). V was clipped by 3 bases and J by 5 bases, with 13 bases between them. The CDR3 runs 13 residues. From germline, CDR1 is DFQATT and CDR2 SNEGSKA (reference sequence). The CDR3 is CSASWGARTEAFF. The CDR3, as DNA: TGCAGTGCTAGTTGGGGGGCGCGGACTGAAGCTTTCTTT.

This chain uses TRBV5-1 with TRBJ2-1; TRBD1 or TRBD2 may be the D gene (7 bases each). Germline V gene sequence: CDR1 SGHRS, CDR2 YFSETQ. The CDR3 loop spans 15 amino acids. The V end was cut by 6 bases, the J end by 2 bases, with 15 bases between. In DNA form, the CDR3 reads TGCGCCAGCAATGGGGGGGACAGTACCTACAATGAGCAGTTCTTC. As protein: CASNGGDSTYNEQFF.

V usage is TRBV20-1 and J usage is TRBJ1-6, with TRBD1 as a possible D gene (6 bases). Trimming pared 1 base from V and 6 bases from J, leaving 19 bases between. CDR1 DFQATT and CDR2 SNEGSKA come from the germline V gene (reference sequence). The CDR3 spans 17 residues. CDR3 residues: CSARGAGTRGTNSPLHF. In DNA form, the CDR3 reads TGCAGTGCTAGAGGCGCCGGGACACGGGGAACTAATTCACCCCTCCACTTT.

This chain joins TRBV5-1 and TRBJ2-1; no reliable D call. Trimming removed 1 base at V and 8 bases at J, with 10 bases between. The germline CDR1 and CDR2 sequences are SGHRS and YFSETQ. The CDR3 is made up of 13 amino acids. DNA for the CDR3: TGCGCCAGCAGCTTGCCCGGGCGGCATGAGCAGTTCTTC. This sequence encodes CASSLPGRHEQFF.

V is TRBV5-1 and J is TRBJ2-5; unclear D gene. Germline V gene sequence: CDR1 SGHRS, CDR2 YFSETQ. The CDR3 runs 13 residues. The germline V and J ends were trimmed by 10 bases and 4 bases, with 17 bases remaining between them. CDR3 in amino acids: CASSQIFGETQYF. For the CDR3, the DNA is TGCGCCTCCAGCCAGATCTTTGGAGAGACCCAGTACTTC. Drawing the rest from reference TRBV5-1 and TRBJ2-5, the complete variable domain is KAGVTQTPRYLIKTRGQQVTLSCSPISGHRSVSWYQQTPGQGLQFLFEYFSETQRNKGNFPGRFSGRQFSNSRSEMNVSTLELGDSALYLCASSQIFGETQYFGPGTRLLVL.

The V and J genes are TRBV5-1 and TRBJ1-1, with D tentatively TRBD1 (5 bases). The CDR3 runs 14 residues. Trimming shortened V by 6 bases and J by 4 bases, and 16 bases separated the two germline ends. Germline CDR1 reads SGHRS; CDR2 reads YFSETQ. The CDR3 nucleotides read TGCGCCAGCAAAGTCGCAGGGATGGGCACTGAAGCTTTCTTT. Its translation: CASKVAGMGTEAFF.